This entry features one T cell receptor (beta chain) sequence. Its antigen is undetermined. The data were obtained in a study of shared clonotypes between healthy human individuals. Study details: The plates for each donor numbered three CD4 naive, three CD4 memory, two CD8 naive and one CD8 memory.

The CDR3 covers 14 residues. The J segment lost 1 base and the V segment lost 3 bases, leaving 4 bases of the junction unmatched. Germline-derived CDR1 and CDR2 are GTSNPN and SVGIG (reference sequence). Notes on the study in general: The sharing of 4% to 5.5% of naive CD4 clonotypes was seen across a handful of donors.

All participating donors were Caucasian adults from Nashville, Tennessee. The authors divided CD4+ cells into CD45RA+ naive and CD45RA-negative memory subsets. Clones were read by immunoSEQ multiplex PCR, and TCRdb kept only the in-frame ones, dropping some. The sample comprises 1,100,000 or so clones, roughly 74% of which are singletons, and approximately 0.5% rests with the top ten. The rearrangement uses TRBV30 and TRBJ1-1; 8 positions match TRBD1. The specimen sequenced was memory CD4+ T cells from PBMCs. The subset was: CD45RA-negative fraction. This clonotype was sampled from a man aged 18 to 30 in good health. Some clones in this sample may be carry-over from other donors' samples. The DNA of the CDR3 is TGTGCCTGGAGCGGGGGACAGGCGAACACTGAAGCTTTCTTT. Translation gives CAWSGGQANTEAFF. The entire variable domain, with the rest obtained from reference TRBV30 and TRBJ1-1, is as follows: SQTIHQWPATLVQPVGSPLSLECTVEGTSNPNLYWYRQAAGRGLQLLFYSVGIGQISSEVPQNLSASRPQDRQFILSSKKLLLSDSGFYLCAWSGGQANTEAFFGQGTRLTVV.